The clone carrying this T cell receptor (beta chain) was observed a handful of times. Antigen unknown. The data were taken from a study of blood T cells in healthy people across ages. The second PCR ran roughly 7 to 12 cycles with a sample-barcoded 5' primer and J-beta primers. Each cDNA molecule was tagged by a template-switch adaptor with 12 random nucleotides. One entry per CDR3 protein, called by TCRdb with MiXCR from the 5' RACE reads. The data contain just over 1 million distinct CDR3 sequences, around 45% of them seen just once; the ten biggest clones take up approximately 17%. The CDR3 loop spans 16 amino acids. Germline CDR1 is SGHAT and CDR2 is FQDESV (reference sequence). V gave up 3 bases and J gave up 6 bases; unmatched junction bases: 12. Findings and caveats of the study: Lack of knowledge of donor CMV status possibly confounded expanded clonotype changes. Naive and antigen-experienced cells could not be conclusively compared, given unsorted PBMCs.

Each sample yielded at least 7 million isolated PBMCs. The chain uses TRBV11-1 and TRBJ2-3, with 7 bases matching TRBD1. This sequence was found in a woman aged 55-70 years in good health. The sample comprised blood. The CDR3 bases are TGTGCCAGCAGCTTCTCTTACGGGACAGAACTGGATACGCAGTATTTT. Protein sequence: CASSFSYGTELDTQYF.